The 2 T cell receptor beta chains presented below share a single source sample, sequenced in a study of regulatory T cells in long-lasting Graves disease (dated by TCRdb to the early 2020s). The sample's time point label, decoded: newly diagnosed GD, antithyroid drugs for less than 3 months. RNA was extracted from PBMCs in TRIzol for both TCR sequencing and RNA sequencing. Libraries were built with multiplex PCR. This sample was sequenced with an Illumina HiSeq 4000. CDR3 regions were amplified by Arm-PCR with iRepertoire HTBI primers to construct TCR beta libraries. TCRdb took the public reads, trimmed them with fastp at Q25, ran MiXCR for clone calling and kept in-frame beta chains. Rows matching on CDR3 protein sequence are summarized as one entry with the most common DNA and genes. This sample gives approximately 400,000 distinct CDR3 sequences in total; more than 12% of them show up just once. The top ten clonotypes cover 16% of the sample.

The sample also formed part of further work on T cells in Graves' hyperthyroidism and ophthalmopathy.

This specimen was peripheral blood mononuclear cells (PBMCs), taken at new diagnosis, from a patient treated with antithyroid drugs. The receptors here all came from a woman aged 25 to 45 with Graves disease. Donor details come from another sample of the same person, matched by shared clones.

This clonotype has only a few counts. The chain carries TRBV7-9 and TRBJ1-2; 7 bases map to TRBD1. Trimming took 2 bases from V and 4 from J; bases not matched to a gene: 10. CDR1 and CDR2 from the germline V gene are SEHNR and FQNEAQ (reference sequence). This CDR3 comprises 16 residues. In DNA, the CDR3 is TGTGCCAGCAGCTTACGTACCCAGGGGGGCCTCTATGGCTACACCTTC. Its protein product is CASSLRTQGGLYGYTF.

The table lists this clonotype with many counts. This rearrangement joins TRBV4-1 to TRBJ2-2; 9 bases match TRBD1. The CDR3 has 18 amino acids. Germline CDR1 is MGHRA and CDR2 is YSYEKL. V trimming: 6 bases; J trimming: 6 bases; junction bases outside the gene matches: 17. The CDR3: CASSSPATGTGFAGELFF. CDR3 DNA sequence: TGCGCCAGCAGTTCACCCGCAACCGGGACAGGGTTTGCCGGGGAGCTGTTTTTT.